This section outlines one T cell receptor (beta chain) sequence together with its context. Its matching antigen is unknown. TCRdb's table, derived via immunoSEQ multiplex PCR, lists solely in-frame clones and lacks some. Of some 25,000 clones in the sample, around 70% were seen once. These data are taken from a study of radiotherapy plus CTLA-4 blockade in lung cancer. Regarding the study as a whole: Blood-borne expansion of tumor-derived TCR clones followed radiotherapy plus ipilimumab.

Germline V gives CDR1 LNHDA, CDR2 SQIVND (reference sequence). Trimming at V came to 1 base and at J to 3 bases, leaving 7 bases not matched to a gene. CDR3 length: 16 residues. The source of this sequence is a human donor with non-small cell lung cancer whose response to radiotherapy plus ipilimumab could not be evaluated. This specimen consisted of peripheral blood, obtained from a patient treated with radiotherapy plus ipilimumab. The chain employs TRBV19 and TRBJ2-7, with TRBD2 identical over 9 bases. As DNA, the CDR3 is TGTGCCAGTAGTATAGCGGGAAGCGGGAGGCTCTACGAGCAGTACTTC. Its protein is CASSIAGSGRLYEQYF. Combining the CDR3 with reference TRBV19 and TRBJ2-7 gives the whole variable domain DGGITQSPKYLFRKEGQNVTLSCEQNLNHDAMYWYRQDPGQGLRLIYYSQIVNDFQKGDIAEGYSVSREKKESFPLTVTSAQKNPTAFYLCASSIAGSGRLYEQYFGPGTRLTVT.